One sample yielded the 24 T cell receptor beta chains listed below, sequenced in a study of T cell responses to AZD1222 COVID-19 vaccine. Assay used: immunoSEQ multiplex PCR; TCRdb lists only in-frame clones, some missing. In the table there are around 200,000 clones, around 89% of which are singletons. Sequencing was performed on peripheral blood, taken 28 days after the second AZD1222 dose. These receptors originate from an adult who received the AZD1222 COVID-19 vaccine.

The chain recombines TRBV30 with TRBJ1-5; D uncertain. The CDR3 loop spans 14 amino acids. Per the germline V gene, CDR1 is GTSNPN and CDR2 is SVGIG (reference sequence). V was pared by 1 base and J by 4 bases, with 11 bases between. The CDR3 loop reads CAWSGWTANQPQHF. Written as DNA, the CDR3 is TGTGCCTGGAGTGGATGGACGGCGAATCAGCCCCAGCATTTT.

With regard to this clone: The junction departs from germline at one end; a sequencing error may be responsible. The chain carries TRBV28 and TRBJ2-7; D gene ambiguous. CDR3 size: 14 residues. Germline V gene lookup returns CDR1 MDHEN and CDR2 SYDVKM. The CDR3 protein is CASSLSISVGHPHF. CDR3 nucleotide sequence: TGTGCCAGCAGTTTATCTATTAGTGTAGGGCATCCTCACTTC.

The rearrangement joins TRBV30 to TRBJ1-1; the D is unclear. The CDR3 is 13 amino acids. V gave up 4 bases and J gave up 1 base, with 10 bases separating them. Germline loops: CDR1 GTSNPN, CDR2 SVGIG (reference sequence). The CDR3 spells CAWTRDRNTEAFF. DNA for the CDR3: TGTGCCTGGACGAGGGATCGGAACACTGAAGCTTTCTTT.

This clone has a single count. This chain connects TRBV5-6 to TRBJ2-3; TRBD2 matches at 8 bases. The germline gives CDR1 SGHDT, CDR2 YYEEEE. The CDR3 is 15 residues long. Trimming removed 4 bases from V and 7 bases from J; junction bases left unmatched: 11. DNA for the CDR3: TGTGCCAGCAGCCCTAGCGGGTTACTCCCGAATACGCAGTATTTT. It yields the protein CASSPSGLLPNTQYF.

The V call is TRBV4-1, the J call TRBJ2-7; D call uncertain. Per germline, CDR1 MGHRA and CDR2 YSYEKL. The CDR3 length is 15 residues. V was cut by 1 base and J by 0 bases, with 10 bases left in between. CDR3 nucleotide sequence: TGCGCCAGCAGCCAAGCCCCGCCGAGCTCCTACGAGCAGTACTTC. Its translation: CASSQAPPSSYEQYF.

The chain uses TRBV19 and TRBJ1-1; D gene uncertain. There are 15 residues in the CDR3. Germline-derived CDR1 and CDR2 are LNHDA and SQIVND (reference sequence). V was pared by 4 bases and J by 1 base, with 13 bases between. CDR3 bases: TGTGCCAGTAGTAAATTGGGAATAACGAACACTGAAGCTTTCTTT. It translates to CASSKLGITNTEAFF.

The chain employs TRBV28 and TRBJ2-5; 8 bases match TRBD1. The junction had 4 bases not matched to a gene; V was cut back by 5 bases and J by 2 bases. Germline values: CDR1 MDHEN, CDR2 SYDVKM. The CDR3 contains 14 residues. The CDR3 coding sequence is TGTGCCAGCAGTCCCCGGACAGGGCAAGAGACCCAGTACTTC. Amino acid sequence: CASSPRTGQETQYF.

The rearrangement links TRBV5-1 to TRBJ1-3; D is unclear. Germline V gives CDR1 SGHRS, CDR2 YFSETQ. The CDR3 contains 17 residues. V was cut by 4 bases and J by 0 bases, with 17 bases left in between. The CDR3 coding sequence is TGCGCCAGCAGCCCCGCCGGGCCTTGGGACTCTGGAAACACCATATATTTT. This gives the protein CASSPAGPWDSGNTIYF. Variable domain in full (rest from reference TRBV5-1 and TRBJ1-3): KAGVTQTPRYLIKTRGQQVTLSCSPISGHRSVSWYQQTPGQGLQFLFEYFSETQRNKGNFPGRFSGRQFSNSRSEMNVSTLELGDSALYLCASSPAGPWDSGNTIYFGEGSWLTVV.

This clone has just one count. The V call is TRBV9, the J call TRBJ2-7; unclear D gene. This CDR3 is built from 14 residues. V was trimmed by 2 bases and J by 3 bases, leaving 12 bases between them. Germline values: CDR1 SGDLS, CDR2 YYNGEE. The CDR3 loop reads CASSVGTDLYEQYF. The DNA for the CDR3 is TGTGCCAGCAGCGTCGGTACAGACCTCTACGAGCAGTACTTC.

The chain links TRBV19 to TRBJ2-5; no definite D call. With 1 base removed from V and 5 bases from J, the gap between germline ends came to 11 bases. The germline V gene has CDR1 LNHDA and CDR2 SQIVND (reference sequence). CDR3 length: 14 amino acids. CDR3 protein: CASSIAGPWETQYF. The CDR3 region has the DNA TGTGCCAGTAGTATAGCCGGGCCCTGGGAGACCCAGTACTTC.

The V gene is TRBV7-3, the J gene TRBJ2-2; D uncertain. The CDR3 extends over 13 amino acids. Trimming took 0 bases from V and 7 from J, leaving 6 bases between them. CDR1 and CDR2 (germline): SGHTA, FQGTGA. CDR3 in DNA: TGTGCCAGCAGCTTAACAGAATACGGGGAGCTGTTTTTT. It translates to CASSLTEYGELFF.

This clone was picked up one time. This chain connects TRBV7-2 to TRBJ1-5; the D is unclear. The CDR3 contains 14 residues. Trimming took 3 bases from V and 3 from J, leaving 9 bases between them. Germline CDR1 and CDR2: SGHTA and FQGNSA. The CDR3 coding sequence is TGTGCCAGCAGCTTCCGGGGTACCAATCAGCCCCAGCATTTT. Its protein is CASSFRGTNQPQHF.

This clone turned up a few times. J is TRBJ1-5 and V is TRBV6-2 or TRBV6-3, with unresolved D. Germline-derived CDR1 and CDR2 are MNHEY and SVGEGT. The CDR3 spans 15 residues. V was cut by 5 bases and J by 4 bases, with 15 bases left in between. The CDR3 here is CASSILRAENQPQHF. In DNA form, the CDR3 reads TGTGCCAGCAGTATCCTGCGGGCCGAAAATCAGCCCCAGCATTTT.

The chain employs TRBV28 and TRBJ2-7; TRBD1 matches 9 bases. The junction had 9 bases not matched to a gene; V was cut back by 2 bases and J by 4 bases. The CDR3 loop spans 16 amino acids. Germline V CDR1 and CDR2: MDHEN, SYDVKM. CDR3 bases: TGTGCCAGCAGTTTAAATCGGGGGACAGGGAGGTACGAGCAGTACTTC. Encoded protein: CASSLNRGTGRYEQYF.

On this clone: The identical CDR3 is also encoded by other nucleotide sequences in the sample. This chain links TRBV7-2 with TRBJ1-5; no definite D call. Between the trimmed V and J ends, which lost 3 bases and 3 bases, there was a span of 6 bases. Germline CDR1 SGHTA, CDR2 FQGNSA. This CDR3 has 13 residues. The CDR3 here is CASSLIDNQPQHF. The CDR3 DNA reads TGTGCCAGCAGCTTGATTGACAATCAGCCCCAGCATTTT.

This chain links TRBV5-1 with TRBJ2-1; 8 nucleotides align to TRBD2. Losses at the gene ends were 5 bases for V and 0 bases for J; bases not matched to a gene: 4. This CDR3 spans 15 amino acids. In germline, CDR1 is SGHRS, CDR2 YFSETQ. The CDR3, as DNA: TGCGCCAGCAGGTTAGCGGGAAACTCCTACAATGAGCAGTTCTTC. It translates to CASRLAGNSYNEQFF.

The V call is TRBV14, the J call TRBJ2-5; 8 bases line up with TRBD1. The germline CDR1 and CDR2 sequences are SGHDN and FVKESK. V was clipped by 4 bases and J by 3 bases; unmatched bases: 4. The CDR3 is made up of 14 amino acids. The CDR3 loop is CASSPLGQEETQYF. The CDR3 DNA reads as TGTGCCAGCAGCCCCTTGGGACAGGAAGAGACCCAGTACTTC. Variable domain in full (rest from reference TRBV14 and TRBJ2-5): EAGVTQFPSHSVIEKGQTVTLRCDPISGHDNLYWYRRVMGKEIKFLLHFVKESKQDESGMPNNRFLAERTGGTYSTLKVQPAELEDSGVYFCASSPLGQEETQYFGPGTRLLVL.

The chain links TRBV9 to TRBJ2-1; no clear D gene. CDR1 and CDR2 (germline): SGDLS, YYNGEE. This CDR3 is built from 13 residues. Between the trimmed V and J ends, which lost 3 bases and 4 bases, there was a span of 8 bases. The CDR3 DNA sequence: TGTGCCAGCAGCGCAGACTCTTACAATGAGCAGTTCTTC. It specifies CASSADSYNEQFF. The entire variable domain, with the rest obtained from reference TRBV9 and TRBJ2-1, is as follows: DSGVTQTPKHLITATGQRVTLRCSPRSGDLSVYWYQQSLDQGLQFLIQYYNGEERAKGNILERFSAQQFPDLHSELNLSSLELGDSALYFCASSADSYNEQFFGPGTRLTVL.

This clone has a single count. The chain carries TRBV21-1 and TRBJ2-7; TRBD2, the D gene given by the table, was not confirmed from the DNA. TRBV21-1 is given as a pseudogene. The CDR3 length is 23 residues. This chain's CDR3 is CASSTRPGQVPLHPGTSRYEQYF. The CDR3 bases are TGTGCCAGCAGCACCAGACCGGGACAGGTGCCATTACATCCCGGGACTAGCAGATACGAGCAGTACTTC.

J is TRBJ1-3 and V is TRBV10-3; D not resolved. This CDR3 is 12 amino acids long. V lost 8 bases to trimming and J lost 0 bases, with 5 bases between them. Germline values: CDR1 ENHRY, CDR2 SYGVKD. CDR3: CAILSSGNTIYF. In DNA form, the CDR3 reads TGTGCCATCCTGAGCTCTGGAAACACCATATATTTT.

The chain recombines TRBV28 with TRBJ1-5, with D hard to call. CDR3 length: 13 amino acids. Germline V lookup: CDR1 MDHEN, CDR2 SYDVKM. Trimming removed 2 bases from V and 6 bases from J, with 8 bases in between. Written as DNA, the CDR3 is TGTGCCAGCAGTTTAGTGGGAACTCAGCCCCAGCATTTT. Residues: CASSLVGTQPQHF. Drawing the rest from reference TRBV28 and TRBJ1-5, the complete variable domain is DVKVTQSSRYLVKRTGEKVFLECVQDMDHENMFWYRQDPGLGLRLIYFSYDVKMKEKGDIPEGYSVSREKKERFSLILESASTNQTSMYLCASSLVGTQPQHFGDGTRLSIL.

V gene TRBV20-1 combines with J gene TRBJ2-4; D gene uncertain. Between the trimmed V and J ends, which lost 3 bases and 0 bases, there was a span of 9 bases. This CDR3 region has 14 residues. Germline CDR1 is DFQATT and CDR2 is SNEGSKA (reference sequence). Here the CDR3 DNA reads TGCAGTGCTAGTGAACGGCTAGCCAAAAACATTCAGTACTTC. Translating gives CSASERLAKNIQYF.

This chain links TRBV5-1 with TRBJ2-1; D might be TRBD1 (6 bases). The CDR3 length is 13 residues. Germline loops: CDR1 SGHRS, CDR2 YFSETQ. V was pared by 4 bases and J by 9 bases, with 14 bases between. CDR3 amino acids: CASSLTQGTEQFF. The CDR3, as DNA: TGCGCCAGCAGCCTGACACAGGGCACTGAGCAGTTCTTC.

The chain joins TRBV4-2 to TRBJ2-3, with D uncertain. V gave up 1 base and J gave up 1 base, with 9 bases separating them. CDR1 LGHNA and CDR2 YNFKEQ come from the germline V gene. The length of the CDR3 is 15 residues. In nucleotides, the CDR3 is TGTGCCAGCAGCCAAGGTAACTCAGGCACAGATACGCAGTATTTT. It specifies CASSQGNSGTDTQYF.